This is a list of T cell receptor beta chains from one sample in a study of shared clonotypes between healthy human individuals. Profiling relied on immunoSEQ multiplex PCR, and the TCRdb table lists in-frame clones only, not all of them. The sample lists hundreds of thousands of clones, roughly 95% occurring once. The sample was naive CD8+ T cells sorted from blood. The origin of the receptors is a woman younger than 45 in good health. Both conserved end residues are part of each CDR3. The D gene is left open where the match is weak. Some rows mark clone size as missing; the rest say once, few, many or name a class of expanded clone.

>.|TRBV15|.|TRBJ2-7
CATSRESGSGNSYEQYF
TGTGCCACCAGCAGAGAATCAGGTTCGGGGAACTCCTACGAGCAGTACTTC
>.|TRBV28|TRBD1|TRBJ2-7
CASSPGQGAYEQYF
TGTGCCAGCAGCCCTGGGCAGGGGGCCTACGAGCAGTACTTC
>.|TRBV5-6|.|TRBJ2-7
CASSSGASYEQYF
TGTGCCAGCAGCTCCGGGGCCTCCTACGAGCAGTACTTC
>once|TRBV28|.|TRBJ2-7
CASRKRRALSYEQYF
TGTGCCAGCCGCAAGCGGAGAGCTCTCTCCTACGAGCAGTACTTC
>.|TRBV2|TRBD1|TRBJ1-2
CASRNKTGAYYGYTF
TGTGCCAGCAGAAATAAAACAGGGGCTTACTATGGCTACACCTTC
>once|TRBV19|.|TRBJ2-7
CASSIEGPEEGAVQYF
TGTGCCAGTAGTATAGAAGGGCCGGAAGAGGGAGCCGTGCAGTACTTC
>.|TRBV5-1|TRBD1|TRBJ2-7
CASSLGQGAGYEQYF
TGCGCCAGCAGCTTGGGGCAGGGGGCCGGCTACGAGCAGTACTTC
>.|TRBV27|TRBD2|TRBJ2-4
CASSSSAGVINIQYF
TGTGCCAGCAGTTCTTCAGCGGGAGTGATAAACATTCAGTACTTC
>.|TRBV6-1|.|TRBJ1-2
CASSELQGHDGYTF
TGTGCCAGCAGTGAATTACAGGGCCATGATGGCTACACCTTC
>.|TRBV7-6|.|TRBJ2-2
CASSLALDSPGELFF
TGTGCCAGCAGCTTAGCCCTGGACAGTCCCGGGGAGCTGTTTTTT
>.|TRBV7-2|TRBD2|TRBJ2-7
CASSLALAGGSSYEQYF
TGTGCCAGCAGCTTAGCACTAGCGGGAGGGAGCTCCTACGAGCAGTACTTC
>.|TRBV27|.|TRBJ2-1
CASSLISGVYEQFF
TGTGCCAGCAGTTTAATAAGTGGGGTCTATGAGCAGTTCTTC
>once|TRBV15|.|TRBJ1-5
CATGEGSSNQPQHF
TGTGCCACCGGGGAGGGTTCGAGCAATCAGCCCCAGCATTTT
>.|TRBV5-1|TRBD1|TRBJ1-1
CASSWTGAEAFF
TGCGCCAGCAGCTGGACAGGGGCCGAAGCTTTCTTT
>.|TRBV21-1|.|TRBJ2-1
CASRPPLRGNEQFF
TGTGCCAGCAGACCCCCCCTCAGGGGCAATGAGCAGTTCTTC
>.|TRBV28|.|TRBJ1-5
CASSRTDVNSNQPQHF
TGTGCCAGCAGTCGGACAGACGTTAATAGCAATCAGCCCCAGCATTTT
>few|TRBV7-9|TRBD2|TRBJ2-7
CASSYGQAGREQYF
TGTGCCAGCAGCTATGGGCAGGCCGGGAGGGAGCAGTACTTC
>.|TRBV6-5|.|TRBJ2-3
CASSVSGTDTQYF
TGTGCCAGCAGTGTATCAGGGACAGATACGCAGTATTTT
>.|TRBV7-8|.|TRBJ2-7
CASSLASLEQYF
TGTGCCAGCAGCTTAGCTTCCCTCGAGCAGTACTTC
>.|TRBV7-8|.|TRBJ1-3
CASSLGGYRVDTIYF
TGTGCCAGCAGCTTAGGAGGGTACAGGGTAGACACCATATATTTT
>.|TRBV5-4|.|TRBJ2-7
CASSFGGYEQYF
TGTGCCAGCAGCTTTGGGGGTTACGAGCAGTACTTC
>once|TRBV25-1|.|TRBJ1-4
CASSDSGFDEKLFF
TGTGCCAGCAGTGATTCTGGGTTTGATGAAAAACTGTTTTTT
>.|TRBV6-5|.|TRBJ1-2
CASRPRGNYGYTF
TGTGCCAGCAGGCCCCGGGGGAACTATGGCTACACCTTC
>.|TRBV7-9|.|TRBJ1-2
CASSDPSTANYGYTF
TGTGCCAGCAGCGATCCAAGTACAGCCAACTATGGCTACACCTTC
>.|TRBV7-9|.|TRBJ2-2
CASSSNIQVSGELFF
TGTGCCAGCAGCTCCAATATACAGGTATCCGGGGAGCTGTTTTTT
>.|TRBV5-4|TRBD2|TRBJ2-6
CASSLPGLAGAGSGANVLTF
TGTGCCAGCAGTTTACCGGGACTAGCGGGAGCGGGCTCTGGGGCCAACGTCCTGACTTTC
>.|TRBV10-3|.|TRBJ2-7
CAIGKGDNSYEQYF
TGTGCCATCGGTAAGGGGGACAACTCCTACGAGCAGTACTTC
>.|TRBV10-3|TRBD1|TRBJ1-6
CAISVVQGEGNSPLHF
TGTGCCATCAGTGTCGTACAGGGGGAAGGGAATTCACCCCTCCACTTT
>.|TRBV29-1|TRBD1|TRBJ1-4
CSGLTGLGEKLFF
TGCAGCGGCCTGACAGGGTTGGGTGAAAAACTGTTTTTT
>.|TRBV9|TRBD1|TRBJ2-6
CASSGQGSGANVLTF
TGTGCCAGCAGCGGACAGGGGTCTGGGGCCAACGTCCTGACTTTC
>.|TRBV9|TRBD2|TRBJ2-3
CASSVRPDSGMTDTQYF
TGTGCCAGCAGCGTAAGACCCGACAGCGGGATGACAGATACGCAGTATTTT
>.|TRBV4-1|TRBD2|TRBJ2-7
CASSLGGGVPSYEQYF
TGCGCCAGCAGCCTCGGGGGGGGAGTCCCCTCCTACGAGCAGTACTTC
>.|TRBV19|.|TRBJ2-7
CASSDQGDEQYF
TGTGCCAGTAGCGATCAAGGTGACGAGCAGTACTTC
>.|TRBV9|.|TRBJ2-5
CASSVVSGETQYF
TGTGCCAGCAGCGTAGTGTCGGGTGAGACCCAGTACTTC
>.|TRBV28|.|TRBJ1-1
CASSFLVQLNTEAFF
TGTGCCAGCAGTTTCTTAGTCCAGTTGAACACTGAAGCTTTCTTT
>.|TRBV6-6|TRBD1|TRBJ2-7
CASSYPGQGAYEQYF
TGTGCCAGCAGTTACCCGGGACAGGGGGCTTACGAGCAGTACTTC
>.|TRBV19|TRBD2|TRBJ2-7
CASSVGAGVYEQYF
TGTGCCAGTAGTGTCGGAGCGGGAGTATACGAGCAGTACTTC
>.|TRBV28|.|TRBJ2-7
CASSMADSYEQYF
TGTGCCAGCAGTATGGCGGACTCCTACGAGCAGTACTTC
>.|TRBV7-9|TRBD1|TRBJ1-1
CASSEVGGQGMNTEAFF
TGTGCCAGCAGCGAAGTAGGGGGACAGGGGATGAACACTGAAGCTTTCTTT
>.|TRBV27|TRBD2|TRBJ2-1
CASSLQPGLVAYEQFF
TGTGCCAGCAGTTTACAACCGGGACTAGTTGCCTATGAGCAGTTCTTC
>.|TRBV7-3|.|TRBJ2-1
CASSLVGQFNEQFF
TGTGCCAGCAGCTTAGTAGGACAGTTCAATGAGCAGTTCTTC
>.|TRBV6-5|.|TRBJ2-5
CASSFTGPHQETQYF
TGTGCCAGCAGTTTTACCGGGCCCCACCAAGAGACCCAGTACTTC
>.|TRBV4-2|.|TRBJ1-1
CASSQDRPEAFF
TGTGCCAGCAGCCAAGACAGGCCCGAAGCTTTCTTT
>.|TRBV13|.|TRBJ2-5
CASSIGWKRPQYF
TGTGCCAGCAGCATAGGGTGGAAGAGGCCCCAGTACTTC
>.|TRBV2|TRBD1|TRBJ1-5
CASIDHRGGQPQHF
TGTGCCAGCATTGACCACAGGGGTGGCCAGCCCCAGCATTTT
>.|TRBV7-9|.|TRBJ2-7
CASSPMEVPYEQYF
TGTGCCAGCAGCCCCATGGAGGTACCCTACGAGCAGTACTTC
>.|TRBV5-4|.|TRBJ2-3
CASSLVEDTQYF
TGTGCCAGCAGCTTGGTAGAGGATACGCAGTATTTT
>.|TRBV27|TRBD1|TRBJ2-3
CASSGRQGGSPDTQYF
TGTGCCAGCAGTGGAAGACAGGGCGGGTCTCCAGATACGCAGTATTTT
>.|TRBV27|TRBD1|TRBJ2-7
CASSTTGAAYEQYF
TGTGCCAGCAGTACGACAGGGGCAGCCTACGAGCAGTACTTC
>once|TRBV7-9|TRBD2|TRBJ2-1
CASRSGSSSYNEQFF
TGTGCCAGCAGAAGCGGGAGCAGCTCCTACAATGAGCAGTTCTTC
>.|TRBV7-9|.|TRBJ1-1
CASSSQGDEAFF
TGTGCCAGCAGCTCCCAGGGAGATGAAGCTTTCTTT
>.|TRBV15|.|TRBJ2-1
CATGSGRYNEQFF
TGTGCCACCGGGTCTGGTCGCTACAATGAGCAGTTCTTC
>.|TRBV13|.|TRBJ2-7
CASSLGASYEQYF
TGTGCCAGCAGCTTAGGGGCCTCCTACGAGCAGTACTTC
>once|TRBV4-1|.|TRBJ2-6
CASSPRLSSGANVLTF
TGCGCCAGCAGCCCCCGGTTGAGCTCTGGGGCCAACGTCCTGACTTTC
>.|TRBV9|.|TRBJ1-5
CASSVVESGPQHF
TGTGCCAGCAGCGTAGTGGAGAGTGGGCCCCAGCATTTT